This T cell receptor (beta chain) originates from a study of shared clonotypes between healthy human individuals. The wider study: Aged between 18 and 49, the donors were a couple of women and a few men.

A word on this clone: Its antigen is as yet unknown.

Only in-frame clones appear in the TCRdb table, and some are missing; sequencing was by immunoSEQ multiplex PCR. The sample carries roughly 320,000 clones, around 87% recorded once. General study results and limits: Larger richness was generally estimated for naive than memory subsets. Tissues were not sampled, only blood, and their repertoires likely differ. Among non-shared clonotypes, generation probabilities were lower than among those shared by all four donors.

The specimen was memory CD8+ T cells sorted from blood. The subset denotes: CD45RO+ cells pooled with CCR7-negative TemRA cells. This receptor was taken from a man between 18 and 35 years old in good health.

The CDR3 spells CASSSGVGGQPQHF. CDR3 sequence (DNA): TGTGCCAGCAGCTCAGGGGTAGGGGGTCAGCCCCAGCATTTT. The chain carries TRBV7-8 and TRBJ1-5, with TRBD1 as a possible D gene (6 bases). Germline loops: CDR1 SGHVS, CDR2 FQNEAQ. The CDR3 contains 14 residues. Trimming left V 4 bases short and J 6 bases short, with 13 bases between.